This TCR beta chain was captured in a study of T cell responses to AZD1222 COVID-19 vaccine. The V end was cut by 3 bases, the J end by 2 bases, with 5 bases between. The germline V gene has CDR1 LGHDT and CDR2 YNNKEL (reference sequence). The CDR3 is made up of 12 amino acids. Generated by immunoSEQ multiplex PCR, the TCRdb table keeps only in-frame clones and is missing some. Of 150,000 to 200,000 clones listed, about 94% were seen once; the top ten hold 7.5% to 9.5%. V gene TRBV3-1 (or the pseudogene TRBV3-2) combines with J gene TRBJ2-7, with D unresolved. The clonotype comes from an adult in good health. The source material was peripheral blood, sampled on day 0 of AZD1222 vaccination. The CDR3 protein is CASSQEAYEQYF. The CDR3 coding sequence is TGTGCCAGCAGCCAGGAAGCCTACGAGCAGTACTTC.